This note documents a single T cell receptor beta chain sequence. Its antigen is not yet known. No much larger clone exists at a distance of one base, and base qualities are not known. The data stem from a study of T cells in Graves' hyperthyroidism and ophthalmopathy (dated by TCRdb to about 2019). Regarding the study in general: Peripheral blood was sampled at the time of initial diagnosis, prior to any treatment. TCR Vbeta CDR3 sequencing of 135 peripheral blood samples (approximately 44 ophthalmopathy, 70 to 85 hyperthyroidism and roughly 17 progressor patients) is reported in the paper. Following sampling, methimazole starting at 30 mg daily was given to hyperthyroidism patients, and high-dose intravenous methylprednisolone was given to ophthalmopathy patients. Thyroid tissue and blood T-cell repertoires from about 6 Graves' hyperthyroidism patients were also compared in the study. Whether ophthalmopathy could be predicted prospectively was tested in an independent validation cohort made up of some 20 hyperthyroidism patients plus 17 patients who later progressed to ophthalmopathy. The approximately 100 discovery patients were randomly split 7:3 into training and test sets. A discovery cohort of around 98 patients, about 43 with Graves' ophthalmopathy and over 55 with stable Graves' hyperthyroidism, was used to find distinguishing TCR V-J signatures. Here is what the overall study found, with its caveats: Most expanded thyroid clonotypes (frequency above 0.001) were also detected in blood, a finding suggesting that blood repertoires may reflect thyroid immune responses. A 13 V-J signature model separated ophthalmopathy from stable hyperthyroidism, with about 88% sensitivity and about 81% specificity in cross-validation and 80%/75% in testing. No statistical method was used to fix the sample size in advance, and group allocation was not hidden from the investigators. In validation, the model predicted progression to ophthalmopathy a median of about 5.9 months before onset, with roughly 68% sensitivity and roughly 79% specificity.

CDR1 SQVTM and CDR2 ANQGSEA are derived from the germline V gene. CDR3 length: 14 amino acids, cysteine to phenylalanine. The entry retains the CDR3 DNA only, 42 bases that are in frame from base 1. The germline V and J ends show losses of 7 bases and 1 base respectively, and no gene match explains 8 bases of the junction. Ophthalmopathy patients had moderately to severely active disease, Clinical Activity Score of at least 3, NOSPECS grade of at least 4, and duration under 3 months. Patients with uncontrolled infections, other autoimmune diseases, pregnancy or lactation were excluded. Diagnoses were based on clinical symptoms, serum thyroxine and TRAb, thyroid ultrasound and orbital computed tomography. Ficoll-Paque density gradient centrifugation was used to isolate PBMCs from 9.5 to 10 ml of fresh peripheral blood. Total RNA was extracted with Trizol reagent, and quality was checked on an Agilent 2100 Bioanalyzer.

The TCR beta CDR3 regions were amplified from the RNA transcripts. The first round of RT-PCR for the TCR CDR3 was performed with the HTBI primer set and the Qiagen OneStep RT-PCR kit. The libraries were constructed in a second round of multiplex PCR and then size-selected and purified. Libraries were sequenced paired-end with 100 bp reads on an Illumina HiSeq2000. The study's own analysis went as follows. Raw data were processed with SOAPnuke, discarding reads with adapters, uncalled bases, mean Phred below 15, or no exact constant-primer or identifier match. COPE v1.2.5 was used to merge high-quality paired reads, and clonotypes were defined as unique nucleotide sequences. Clonotypes were aligned to IMGT TRBV, TRBD and TRBJ reference segments using MiTCR v1.1. The analysis included only V-J combinations with a frequency above 0.0001, which together covered around 99% of the repertoires. The TCS score was defined as the ratio of F50 (clonal expansion) to E x V (chaos), calculated using BLOSUM62-based TCRdist between CDR3 peptides within each V-J. Welch's t-statistics and random forest reduced 514 V-J features to 13, which were used in a naive Bayes classifier (R e1071). The raw public reads went through TCRdb reprocessing: fastp at Q25, MiXCR clone calling, in-frame beta chains kept. For every CDR3 protein sequence, its rows merge into one entry that carries the most common genes and DNA. The V and J calls come from TCRdb's annotation, not from the publication. The sample table shows around 350,000 distinct CDR3 sequences, and about 16% are seen once. The leading ten clones occupy roughly a fifth of the sample.

The TCR originated in a woman aged 55-69 years with Graves' ophthalmopathy. Source material: blood. The rearrangement joined TRBV29-1 to TRBJ2-5; 8 central nucleotides agree with TRBD2. The encoded CDR3 is CSATAGEFQETQYF. The DNA sequence reads TGCAGCGCCACAGCGGGAGAGTTCCAAGAGACCCAGTACTTC. With the portions outside the CDR3 filled from the reference TRBV29-1 and TRBJ2-5 genes, the complete variable region becomes SAVISQKPSRDICQRGTSLTIQCQVDSQVTMMFWYRQQPGQSLTLIATANQGSEATYESGFVIDKFPISRPNLTFSTLTVSNMSPEDSSIYLCSATAGEFQETQYFGPGTRLLVL.